This entry lists 27 T cell receptor beta chains sequenced from one sample in a study of technical replicates of blood from a few donors. TCRdb's copy holds only in-frame clones and misses some; the assay was immunoSEQ multiplex PCR. This table has 80,000 or so clones, 70% to 90% appearing once. The specimen sequenced was PBMCs. Receptors were obtained from a human donor in good health. Some clones in this sample may be carry-over from other donors' samples.

The chain is built from TRBV6-5 and TRBJ1-3; no reliable D call. The CDR3 is 15 residues long. Trimming removed 0 bases from V and 3 bases from J, with 9 bases in between. Looked up from germline, CDR1 is MNHEY and CDR2 is SVGAGI. The CDR3 region is CASSYSGGNGNTIYF. CDR3 DNA sequence: TGTGCCAGCAGTTACTCGGGCGGGAATGGAAACACCATATATTTT.

The gene calls are TRBV2 and TRBJ1-6, with D possibly TRBD1 on 6 matching bases. V was cut by 0 bases and J by 6 bases, with 9 bases left in between. From germline, CDR1 is SNHLY and CDR2 FYNNEI. CDR3 length equals 15 residues. CDR3 protein: CASSEAGGPNSPLHF. CDR3 sequence (DNA): TGTGCCAGCAGTGAAGCTGGGGGCCCTAATTCACCCCTCCACTTT.

The chain joins TRBV27 to TRBJ2-4, with D unresolved. This CDR3 comprises 14 residues. Germline V lookup: CDR1 MNHEY, CDR2 SMNVEV (reference sequence). The germline V and J ends were trimmed by 5 bases and 0 bases, with 8 bases remaining between them. The chain's CDR3 is CASSPLLAKNIQYF. The DNA of the CDR3 is TGTGCCAGCAGTCCTCTACTAGCCAAAAACATTCAGTACTTC.

The CDR3 protein is CASSLRVAGDSGANVLTF. In DNA, the CDR3 is TGCGCCAGCAGCTTGAGGGTGGCAGGGGACTCTGGGGCCAACGTCCTGACTTTC. The J gene is TRBJ2-6, the V gene TRBV5-1; maybe TRBD1 (6 bases). The CDR3 spans 18 residues. The V gene's germline CDR1 is SGHRS and CDR2 YFSETQ. Trimming left V 1 base short and J 0 bases short, with 14 bases between.

The rearrangement uses TRBV5-4 and TRBJ2-1; 8 bases match TRBD2. Germline trimming cut 0 bases from V and 8 bases from J; bases unmatched to any gene: 4. The CDR3 covers 14 residues. Germline-derived CDR1 and CDR2 are SGHNT and YYREEE (reference sequence). CDR3 loop: CASSLDSGKDEQFF. CDR3 nucleotide sequence: TGTGCCAGCAGCTTGGATAGCGGGAAGGATGAGCAGTTCTTC.

The chain combines TRBV23-1 with TRBJ1-4; the D gene is possibly TRBD1 (6 bases). TRBV23-1 is filed as an ORF, its function uncertain. The CDR3 contains 17 residues. Trimming took 6 bases from V and 8 from J, leaving 25 bases between them. DNA for the CDR3: TGCGCCAGCAGAATGCCCCGGGGGGCAGATAATGGGGAAAAACTGTTTTTT. Translation gives CASRMPRGADNGEKLFF.

The chain employs TRBV27 and TRBJ1-1; D ambiguous. Germline V gives CDR1 MNHEY, CDR2 SMNVEV (reference sequence). This CDR3 region has 14 residues. The germline V and J ends were trimmed by 5 bases and 4 bases, with 14 bases remaining between them. DNA for the CDR3: TGTGCCAGCAGTCTCGGACTGGACCGCACTGAAGCTTTCTTT. Protein: CASSLGLDRTEAFF.

V gene TRBV6-6 combines with J gene TRBJ2-1; 10 nucleotides align to TRBD2. This CDR3 region has 16 residues. Germline V gene sequence: CDR1 MNHNY, CDR2 SVGAGI (reference sequence). The V segment lost 9 bases and the J segment 9 bases; nucleotides outside the gene matches: 17. The CDR3 here is CASRGRLAGERAEQFF. CDR3 coding DNA: TGTGCCAGTCGAGGGAGACTAGCGGGCGAGAGGGCTGAGCAGTTCTTC.

The rearrangement links TRBV4-3 to TRBJ1-1; 8 nucleotides align to TRBD1. The CDR3 contains 17 residues. The germline CDR1 and CDR2 sequences are LGHNA and YSLEER. Losses at the gene ends were 0 bases for V and 5 bases for J; bases not matched to a gene: 11. This chain's CDR3 is CASSQDRQGAVKTEAFF. In DNA, the CDR3 is TGCGCCAGCAGCCAAGATAGGCAGGGGGCTGTTAAGACTGAAGCTTTCTTT.

The genes are TRBV19 and TRBJ1-6; D possibly corresponds to TRBD1 (5 bases). The CDR3 length is 16 residues. Trimming removed 6 bases at V and 7 bases at J, with 19 bases between. CDR1 and CDR2 (germline): LNHDA, SQIVND (reference sequence). The CDR3 DNA sequence: TGTGCCAGTAGACAGGCCGACGGGTCGGGCAATTCACCCCTCCACTTT. This translates into CASRQADGSGNSPLHF.

The gene calls are TRBV5-1 and TRBJ2-2; 7 nucleotides align to TRBD1. The V gene end was trimmed by 7 bases and the J gene end by 6 bases; junction bases not matched to a gene: 9. CDR1 and CDR2 from the germline V gene are SGHRS and YFSETQ. The CDR3 is made up of 14 amino acids. The CDR3 here is CASGRTGNAGELFF. The CDR3 coding sequence is TGCGCCAGCGGTAGGACAGGTAACGCCGGGGAGCTGTTTTTT.

The chain links TRBV9 to TRBJ2-2; 9 nucleotides align to TRBD2. The CDR3 covers 16 residues. The ends lost 4 bases at V and 1 base at J; junction bases unmatched: 5. Germline CDR1 reads SGDLS; CDR2 reads YYNGEE. CDR3 sequence: CASSPRLAVNTGELFF. As DNA, the CDR3 is TGTGCCAGCAGCCCTCGACTAGCGGTGAACACCGGGGAGCTGTTTTTT. Together with reference TRBV9 and TRBJ2-2, the CDR3 gives the full variable domain: DSGVTQTPKHLITATGQRVTLRCSPRSGDLSVYWYQQSLDQGLQFLIQYYNGEERAKGNILERFSAQQFPDLHSELNLSSLELGDSALYFCASSPRLAVNTGELFFGEGSRLTVL.

The rearrangement links TRBV7-9 to TRBJ2-1; 8 bases agree with TRBD2. Per the germline V gene, CDR1 is SEHNR and CDR2 is FQNEAQ (reference sequence). With 4 bases clipped from V and 7 bases from J, the junction kept 3 bases outside the gene matches. CDR3 length equals 13 residues. CDR3 sequence reads: CASSYQRENEQFF. For the CDR3, the DNA is TGTGCCAGCAGCTATCAGCGGGAGAATGAGCAGTTCTTC.

Written as DNA, the CDR3 is TGTGCCAGCAGTGAAGTTCGGGGGGGGCGGGAGACCCAGTACTTC. Translated: CASSEVRGGRETQYF. The chain links TRBV6-1 to TRBJ2-5; 8 bases match TRBD2. Germline-derived CDR1 and CDR2 are MNHNS and SASEGT. The CDR3 extends over 15 amino acids. The ends lost 1 base at V and 5 bases at J; junction bases unmatched: 6.

The V and J genes are TRBV29-1 and TRBJ2-5, with no clear D. Trimming took 2 bases from V and 5 from J, leaving 12 bases between them. CDR3 length: 13 residues. CDR1 is SQVTM, CDR2 ANQGSEA, per germline. CDR3 bases: TGCAGCGTTGAACCCCAGGTGGGTGAGACCCAGTACTTC. It translates to CSVEPQVGETQYF.

V is TRBV12-5 and J is TRBJ2-3; 7 bases map to TRBD2. CDR1 LGHNT and CDR2 FRNRAP come from the germline V gene. The CDR3 contains 14 residues. With V trimmed by 5 bases and J by 1 base, 3 bases remained unmatched. CDR3 amino acids: CASGQSGGTDTQYF. The DNA of the CDR3 is TGTGCTAGTGGTCAGAGCGGGGGCACAGATACGCAGTATTTT. Based on the CDR3 plus reference TRBV12-5 and TRBJ2-3, the full variable domain is DARVTQTPRHKVTEMGQEVTMRCQPILGHNTVFWYRQTMMQGLELLAYFRNRAPLDDSGMPKDRFSAEMPDATLATLKIQPSEPRDSAVYFCASGQSGGTDTQYFGPGTRLTVL.

The rearrangement joins TRBV5-8 to TRBJ1-3; D not certain. This CDR3 has 14 residues. Germline CDR1 SGHTS, CDR2 YDEGEE. V was cut by 5 bases and J by 0 bases, with 9 bases left in between. The CDR3 nucleotides are TGTGCCAGCAGTGGCAGGATCTCTGGAAACACCATATATTTT. Protein sequence: CASSGRISGNTIYF.

This chain connects TRBV30 to TRBJ1-3; 9 bases are shared with TRBD1. Germline CDR1 reads GTSNPN; CDR2 reads SVGIG (reference sequence). The CDR3 runs 14 residues. V gave up 8 bases and J gave up 3 bases; unmatched junction bases: 8. This CDR3 reads CALGTGLVGNTIYF. CDR3 bases: TGTGCCCTCGGGACAGGGCTAGTTGGAAACACCATATATTTT.

The chain joins TRBV6-4 to TRBJ2-4, with a tentative D call TRBD1 (5 bases). Germline values: CDR1 MRHNA, CDR2 SNTAGT. V was pared by 6 bases and J by 0 bases, with 12 bases between. CDR3 length: 15 residues. DNA for the CDR3: TGTGCCAGCAGACAGCGACAGTTAGCCAAAAACATTCAGTACTTC. It yields the protein CASRQRQLAKNIQYF.

This clone was seen a handful of times. The V gene is TRBV7-2, the J gene TRBJ2-3; a weak D match, TRBD1 (6 bases). From germline, CDR1 is SGHTA and CDR2 FQGNSA. With 3 bases removed from V and 2 bases from J, the gap between germline ends came to 12 bases. This CDR3 region has 15 residues. The chain's CDR3 is CASSFTGHFTDTQYF. The DNA for the CDR3 is TGTGCCAGCAGCTTCACGGGACACTTCACAGATACGCAGTATTTT.

The CDR3 nucleotides are TGTGCCAGCAGTTGGACTAGCGGACTACTGGAGCAGTACTTC. Translation: CASSWTSGLLEQYF. The rearrangement joins TRBV27 to TRBJ2-7; 10 bases line up with TRBD2. V lost 4 bases to trimming and J lost 7 bases; unmatched junction nucleotides: 7. CDR1 and CDR2 from the germline V gene are MNHEY and SMNVEV (reference sequence). The CDR3 is 14 amino acids.

The chain uses TRBV6-9 and TRBJ2-7; TRBD2 aligns across 7 bases. Germline V gives CDR1 MNHGY, CDR2 SVAAGI. The CDR3 has 14 residues. Trimming cost V 3 bases and J 5 bases; bases outside gene matches: 7. In nucleotides, the CDR3 is TGTGCCAGCAGTTACTCGGCGGGGGAGGACGAGCAGTACTTC. This translates into CASSYSAGEDEQYF.

This clone was counted a single time. The chain carries TRBV4-3 and TRBJ1-2, with TRBD1 matching 10 bases. The trim removed 3 bases at V and 4 bases at J, leaving 5 bases unmatched. CDR3 size: 15 residues. Germline V lookup: CDR1 LGHNA, CDR2 YSLEER. Written as DNA, the CDR3 is TGCGCCAGCAGCCAGAACCGGGACAGGGGCTATGGCTACACCTTC. The encoded protein is CASSQNRDRGYGYTF.

V and J are TRBV7-8 and TRBJ1-5; D remains unclear. CDR1 SGHVS and CDR2 FQNEAQ come from the germline V gene. The V end lost 5 bases, the J end lost 2 bases, and 10 bases lay between the germline ends. This CDR3 is 14 amino acids long. CDR3 region: CASSPVRGNQPQHF. The CDR3 DNA reads as TGTGCCAGCAGCCCAGTGCGGGGCAATCAGCCCCAGCATTTT.

The rearrangement joins TRBV2 to TRBJ2-3, with 7 bases matching TRBD2. CDR3 length equals 14 residues. V was pared by 4 bases and J by 8 bases, with 9 bases of the junction left unmatched. Germline V lookup: CDR1 SNHLY, CDR2 FYNNEI. The DNA for the CDR3 is TGTGCCAGCAGTGTAGGGCGGGAGATGGGTACGCAGTATTTT. Amino acid sequence: CASSVGREMGTQYF.

This chain uses TRBV18 with TRBJ2-1, with no clear D. Germline loops: CDR1 KGHSH, CDR2 LQKENI. The CDR3 length is 15 residues. V was shortened by 2 bases and J by 2 bases, with 10 bases between the two germline ends. CDR3: CASSPARSTYNEQFF. The CDR3 DNA follows: TGTGCCAGCTCACCAGCCAGATCCACCTACAATGAGCAGTTCTTC.

The rearrangement joins TRBV29-1 to TRBJ1-5; TRBD1 aligns across 7 bases. J lost 7 bases, V lost 7 bases, and 13 bases had no gene match. Germline CDR1 reads SQVTM; CDR2 reads ANQGSEA. The CDR3 sequence is 14 residues long. CDR3 DNA sequence: TGCAGCGCAGCAGGGGGAATAGGGGAGCAGCCCCAGCATTTT. Amino acids: CSAAGGIGEQPQHF.